The 17 T cell receptor beta chains below come from one sample, sequenced in a study of T cells in Graves' hyperthyroidism and ophthalmopathy. It was RNA transcripts that yielded the amplified TCR beta CDR3 regions. HTBI primers drove first-round RT-PCR of the TCR CDR3. In TCRdb, the multiplex PCR reads were re-called with MiXCR into one record per CDR3 protein. The sample holds 400,000 to 450,000 distinct CDR3 sequences, roughly 14% seen once. Sequencing input: blood. The receptors here all came from a man younger than 30 with Graves' ophthalmopathy.

This clonotype was seen repeatedly, ten times or more. The chain has TRBV11-2 and TRBJ2-7; 7 bases are a match to TRBD1. CDR1 is SGHAT, CDR2 FQNNGV, per germline. CDR3 length equals 15 residues. Germline trimming cut 1 base from V and 3 bases from J; bases unmatched to any gene: 6. The CDR3 loop is CASSLGPGQIYEQYF. In nucleotides, the CDR3 is TGTGCCAGCAGCTTAGGGCCGGGACAGATCTACGAGCAGTACTTC. The whole variable domain, remainder taken from reference TRBV11-2 and TRBJ2-7, is EAGVAQSPRYKIIEKRQSVAFWCNPISGHATLYWYQQILGQGPKLLIQFQNNGVVDDSQLPKDRFSAERLKGVDSTLKIQPAKLEDSAVYLCASSLGPGQIYEQYFGPGTRLTVT.

Many counts were recorded for this clonotype. The rearrangement joins TRBV4-1 to TRBJ2-1; no clear D. Germline V gene lookup returns CDR1 MGHRA and CDR2 YSYEKL. V was trimmed by 0 bases and J by 2 bases, leaving 8 bases between them. The CDR3 has 15 amino acids. The CDR3 sequence is CASSQERVTYNEQFF. The CDR3 nucleotides read TGCGCCAGCAGCCAAGAACGGGTTACCTACAATGAGCAGTTCTTC.

The table lists this clonotype with many counts. The chain is built from TRBV2 and TRBJ2-1; 10 bases line up with TRBD2. This CDR3 contains 15 residues. With V trimmed by 5 bases and J by 5 bases, 6 bases remained unmatched. Germline assignment: CDR1 SNHLY and CDR2 FYNNEI. The CDR3 protein is CASSNSGRPHNEQFF. DNA for the CDR3: TGTGCCAGCAGTAATAGCGGGAGGCCACACAATGAGCAGTTCTTC.

This sequence joins TRBV19 and TRBJ2-4; TRBD1 matches at 9 bases. This CDR3 has 14 amino acids. In germline, CDR1 is LNHDA, CDR2 SQIVND (reference sequence). The V gene end was trimmed by 6 bases and the J gene end by 3 bases; junction bases not matched to a gene: 3. DNA of the CDR3: TGTGCCAGTAGCGGGACAGGGTTCAAAAACATTCAGTACTTC. It is translated as CASSGTGFKNIQYF.

Ten or more counts support this clonotype. The rearrangement links TRBV12-3 or TRBV12-4 to TRBJ2-7, with 10 positions matching TRBD2. The V segment lost 6 bases and the J segment 2 bases; nucleotides outside the gene matches: 4. The CDR3 loop spans 14 amino acids. In nucleotides, the CDR3 is TGTGCCAGCAGGGTTAGCGGGGGGCCCTACGAGCAGTACTTC. This codes for CASRVSGGPYEQYF.

This clonotype was seen many times. This chain joins TRBV20-1 and TRBJ2-3; 10 bases are shared with TRBD2. V shed 2 bases, J shed 2 bases, and the junction held 4 bases outside the gene matches. CDR3 length: 15 residues. Germline V gene sequence: CDR1 DFQATT, CDR2 SNEGSKA (reference sequence). The CDR3 nucleotides read TGCAGTGCTAGACCCCTAGCGGGGGCCACAGATACGCAGTATTTT. This sequence encodes CSARPLAGATDTQYF.

Notes on this clonotype: A read error is possible here, since a much larger clone lies one base away. The chain is built from TRBV5-4 and TRBJ1-1; tentative D call: TRBD1 (5 bases). Germline CDR1 is SGHNT and CDR2 is YYREEE (reference sequence). Trimming removed 9 bases at V and 0 bases at J, with 12 bases between. This CDR3 comprises 13 residues. The CDR3 protein is CATEGRMNTEAFF. The CDR3 DNA reads as TGTGCCACCGAGGGACGGATGAACACTGAAGCTTTCTTT.

The sample holds a few counts of this clonotype. This chain links TRBV6-4 with TRBJ2-1; D perhaps matches TRBD2 (6 bases). The length of the CDR3 is 15 residues. CDR1 MRHNA and CDR2 SNTAGT come from the germline V gene. Trimming shortened V by 0 bases and J by 3 bases, and 9 bases separated the two germline ends. The CDR3 DNA reads as TGTGCCAGCAGTGACTCGGATAGCGGCTACAATGAGCAGTTCTTC. Amino acids: CASSDSDSGYNEQFF.

This clonotype has ten or more counts. The chain combines TRBV6-1 with TRBJ1-2; TRBD1 matches at 10 bases. The CDR3 contains 14 residues. V shed 5 bases, J shed 7 bases, and the junction held 7 bases outside the gene matches. CDR1 and CDR2 (germline): MNHNS, SASEGT. The CDR3 loop is CASSPRQGAFGYTF. Written as DNA, the CDR3 is TGTGCCAGCAGTCCAAGACAGGGGGCATTTGGCTACACCTTC.

A word on this clonotype: The junction shows a germline mismatch at one end, possibly a read error. The CDR3 DNA is TGTGCCAGCAGCCAAGATGGCAGGGGGAGTCAGCTCCAGCATTTT. This sequence encodes CASSQDGRGSQLQHF. The chain recombines TRBV4-2 with TRBJ1-5, with TRBD1 matching 7 bases. Germline CDR1 LGHNA, CDR2 YNFKEQ. The CDR3 is 15 residues long.

A remark on this clonotype: A much larger clone lies one base from this, so it may be a read error. The chain joins TRBV20-1 to TRBJ2-7; tentative D call: TRBD2 (6 bases). Germline V gene data show CDR1 as DFQATT and CDR2 as SNEGSKA (reference sequence). The CDR3 sequence is 13 residues long. The chain's CDR3 is CSVHQSGQYDQYF. The CDR3 DNA follows: TGCAGTGTCCACCAAAGCGGGCAGTACGATCAGTACTTC.

The V call is TRBV10-3, the J call TRBJ1-3; D ambiguous. Germline assignment: CDR1 ENHRY and CDR2 SYGVKD. The CDR3 contains 14 residues. Trimming removed 5 bases at V and 0 bases at J, with 8 bases between. The CDR3 loop reads CAISIRDSGNTIYF. In DNA, the CDR3 is TGTGCCATCAGTATACGGGACTCTGGAAACACCATATATTTT.

This sequence joins TRBV7-6 and TRBJ2-2, with 7 bases that match TRBD1. The CDR3 sequence is 13 residues long. The ends lost 11 bases at V and 5 bases at J; junction bases unmatched: 8. The germline CDR1 and CDR2 sequences are SGHVS and FNYEAQ. CDR3 sequence (DNA): TGTGCCCGGGAAGAGGGGGCGACCGGGGAGCTGTTTTTT. As protein: CAREEGATGELFF.

This clonotype turned up a few times. The rearrangement uses TRBV19 and TRBJ1-5, with D maybe TRBD1 (5 bases). Trimming removed 5 bases at V and 2 bases at J, with 19 bases between. CDR1 LNHDA and CDR2 SQIVND come from the germline V gene (reference sequence). The CDR3 consists of 17 residues. The CDR3 region is CASSLAGSAYGNQPQHF. The CDR3 DNA sequence: TGTGCCAGTAGTCTCGCAGGGAGTGCGTATGGCAATCAGCCCCAGCATTTT.

This clonotype appeared many times. The CDR3 sequence is CASSQVVHGGQYF. DNA of the CDR3: TGTGCCAGCAGCCAAGTCGTTCACGGCGGGCAGTATTTT. The V and J genes are TRBV14 and TRBJ2-3; D unresolved. Trimming took off 1 base at V and 11 bases at J, with 13 bases between the two ends. CDR1 SGHDN and CDR2 FVKESK come from the germline V gene. The CDR3 is made up of 13 amino acids.

This clonotype has a handful of counts. The rearrangement joins TRBV20-1 to TRBJ1-2, with D uncertain. V dropped 0 bases and J dropped 8 bases, with 16 bases sitting between them. The germline V gene has CDR1 DFQATT and CDR2 SNEGSKA (reference sequence). This CDR3 contains 14 residues. DNA of the CDR3: TGCAGTGCTAGAGATACCCCCTCGGGGTACGGCTACACCTTC. It encodes CSARDTPSGYGYTF.

To note about this clonotype: One base away lies a much larger clone, so this may be a sequencing read error. The chain joins TRBV28 to TRBJ2-7; 8 bases are shared with TRBD1. Germline V gene data show CDR1 as MDHEN and CDR2 as SYDVKM. The CDR3 loop spans 13 amino acids. The CDR3 nucleotides are TGTGCCAGCAGTGGCAGGGGGCCCTACGAGCGGTACTTC. Translating gives CASSGRGPYERYF.